This TCR beta chain was sequenced for a study of cytomegalovirus exposure and HLA in healthy donors (dated by TCRdb to 2016 to 2017). At the level of the whole study: In an earlier analysis of under 750 of the donors, less than 350 Gb of sequence data and roughly 100 million unique TCR beta sequences from approximately 180 million T cells were reported. An early release covering more than 500 HLA-typed donors comprised about 300 gigabases of sequencing data and approximately 85 million unique TCR sequences. Of the approximately 400 genotyped donors, approximately 83% fell in the genetic ancestry cluster associated with self-reported Caucasian donors. The study aimed to test whether signatures of past pathogen exposure could be identified by cataloging public T cell receptors. The T cell repertoires of 666 subjects were profiled by immunosequencing and related to cytomegalovirus serostatus. Besides the first cohort of roughly 660 subjects, a separate validation cohort made up of some 110 different subjects was used. The study combined high-throughput TCR immunosequencing, statistical association of individual TCRs with disease status, and machine learning to predict cytomegalovirus infection status. A later analysis re-analyzed previously published TCR beta repertoires from 600 to 850 donors and added high-resolution HLA genotyping to study TCR occurrence patterns. In the later analysis, no new phenotypic data were used to find candidate immune exposures; instead, reliance was placed on TCR beta sequences and their occurrence across donors. An earlier analysis of a few hundred of the donors applied high-throughput TCR beta sequencing to assess whether each TCR beta V gene segment acted as functional or pseudogenic. Donor age, sex, ethnicity and CMV serostatus were compiled alongside the repertoire data. Genome-wide SNP genotypes for about 65% of the roughly 700 donors were used in a later genetic analysis, which treated that subset as a discovery cohort. Every discovery cohort repertoire had been produced on one sequencing platform. Both class I and class II loci were covered by HLA typing, at four-digit resolution. The number of donors typed differed by locus, with 629-630 for A, B, C, DRB1 and DQB1, roughly 520 for DQA1, under 610 for DPA1, and about 450 for DPB1. Because of strong linkage in the cohort, five DR-DQ haplotypes were treated as single units for association and clustering. Among 300 to 500 genotyped donors of the cohort, an average of roughly 230,000 unique TCR beta nucleotide sequences was sequenced per donor, of which roughly 17% were non-productive. Results and caveats for the whole study, not just this receptor: Immune exposure information for the cohort was limited to CMV serostatus. Correlated functional status among segregating V segments might be attributable to linkage disequilibrium, but an unknown experimental factor could not be ruled out. V-gene and J-gene trimming of TCR beta chains was associated with a missense DCLRE1C variant in a later genetic analysis, and the association was replicated in an independent cohort. The sequencing pipeline was judged likely to have produced a cluster of highly shared sequence variants as a technical artifact. The classifier was reported to diagnose cytomegalovirus status with high specificity and sensitivity in both the original and validation cohorts. The presence/absence analyses assumed that sequencing depth was roughly uniform across donors, and that assumption may not be true. A further reported finding was that TCR beta sequences accurately predicted the HLA-A and HLA-B alleles for most subjects in the first cohort. In a later analysis, most CMV-associated TCR beta chains were found to appear HLA-restricted, with HLA associations seemingly driven largely by CMV exposure. In a later analysis, TCR association rates were found to vary across HLA loci, with the most associated TCRs seen for DRB1 alleles and the fewest for HLA-C alleles. This cohort had only TCR beta chains sequenced, and the lack of alpha or paired-chain data limited which features could be detected. The authors suggested that the approach could potentially be generalized to other disease states and immunological phenotypes. Because counts were too low, about 18 rarely observed V segments, including chromosome 9 orphons, were excluded from the earlier analysis of several hundred of the donors. A later analysis reported that several top co-occurrence clusters appeared linked to parvovirus B19, influenza, CMV and Epstein-Barr virus. In vitro tests confirmed that three of the cytomegalovirus-associated TCR beta chains recognize cytomegalovirus antigens. Assigning TCR associations to individual alleles was difficult when HLA alleles, especially DR and DQ, strongly co-occurred. Because HLA typing was unavailable for some donors at each locus, only the typed subset was used in association tests. Compared with equally common non-associated chains, HLA-associated TCR beta chains in a later analysis were more clonally expanded and had lower generation probabilities. A total of 150 to 200 TCR beta chains were listed by the study as associated with cytomegalovirus. A later analysis associated roughly 17,000 TCR beta sequences with specific HLA alleles at a false discovery rate of 0.05. Compared with the roughly 710-donor mean, donors in an Asian-associated ancestry cluster had fewer N-insertions in productive TCRs, according to a later genetic analysis. In an earlier analysis of 587 of the donors, most TCR beta V segments were observed in productive rearrangements about 87% or about 30% of the time, broadly matching IMGT annotations. While some public TCRs were present in many individuals, most TCR sequences turned up only very rarely across donors.

Library method: the immunoSEQ multiplex PCR assay. For the multiplex PCR, a mixture combining 60 forward primers for TCR Vbeta segments and 13 reverse primers for TCR Jbeta segments was used. The CDR3 region of rearranged TCR beta genes was amplified from genomic DNA by a multiplex PCR assay. Amplified TCR beta libraries were sequenced as 87-base-pair reads on the Illumina HiSeq System. The published analysis was carried out like this. A later analysis tallied tens of millions of unique TCR beta chains across the 610 or so repertoires, and about 10 million of those chains were shared by two or more donors. To remove PCR and sequencing errors, raw reads were error-corrected and collapsed into unique sequences using a nearest-neighbor algorithm that merged closely related sequences. CDR3 sequences were aligned to IMGT reference sequences to assign V, D and J gene segments. Each retained sequence needed at least a six-nucleotide match to both a V gene segment and a J gene segment. Rearrangements were called productive when the CDR3 lacked stop codons and stayed in frame with V and J; all others were non-productive. Following IMGT convention, CDR3 was defined as the stretch from the second conserved V-encoded cysteine to the conserved J-encoded phenylalanine. In an earlier analysis of around 640 of the donors, sequences lacking an unambiguous match to a single V gene segment were excluded. An earlier analysis of a few hundred of the donors called V segments functional above 56.7% productive rearrangements and segregating when the between-donor standard deviation exceeded 5%. A statistical classification framework was developed to diagnose cytomegalovirus status using the catalog of TCR beta chain sequences. V and J gene assignment, in a later analysis, came from comparing TCR nucleotide sequences with IMGT/GENE-DB human TR gene sequences. The TCRdist pipeline was used in a later analysis to assign CDR3 sequences and most-parsimonious VDJ recombination scenarios. In a later analysis, each TCR beta chain was defined by its CDR3 amino acid sequence together with its V-gene family, and reads without a unique V-gene family were excluded. To address suspected cross-contamination and a sequencing artifact, a later analysis removed 450 to 700 highly shared, low-generation-probability nucleotide sequences. For each public chain, a later analysis derived a clonal expansion index from normalized ranks of inferred template counts within each repertoire. In a later analysis, generation probabilities were computed using a VDJ recombination model fitted to out-of-frame rearrangements, and the results were checked against IGoR. In a later analysis, TCR-TCR, TCR-HLA and TCR-CMV co-occurrence was scored with hypergeometric tests, and a repertoire-size bias correction was applied to TCR pairs. In a later analysis, false discovery rates were estimated by permuting HLA or CMV assignments 20 times. In a later analysis, co-occurring TCRs were grouped using DBSCAN, and TCRdist sequence similarity was added for clustering within HLA-allele-positive subsets. Repertoires with fewer than 30,000 or more than 120,000 public chains, plus five repertoires with anomalous nucleotide sharing, were excluded from co-occurrence clustering. TCRdb re-hosts the immuneACCESS table, in-frame sequences only. Its copies lack some clones; in the studies checked, an unresolved V gene accounts for under half of them, and the cause for the rest is not known. V, J and clone size reflect that table, while D and trimming were determined from the DNA. This sample lists about 67,000 clones; roughly nine tenths were detected once. 9.5% to 13% of the sample goes to the ten largest clones.

Turning to this clone: Its antigen specificity is not known. No much larger clone exists at a distance of one base, and base qualities are not known.

The cohort comprised hundreds of healthy bone marrow donors. All cohort members were sampled while nominally healthy, although unrecorded immune exposures were likely present. The donor tested CMV seropositive and was one of the 289 seropositive cohort members. A peripheral blood sample was collected from each donor, and TCR beta sequencing was performed on peripheral blood mononuclear cells. Genomic DNA was extracted from the blood cell samples with the Qiagen DNeasy Blood Extraction Kit. The TCR originated in a woman in her twenties or thirties in good health and CMV-seropositive. The source material was PBMCs.

The CDR3 sequence is CASSSGQGVNTQYF. The sequenced DNA is TGCGCCAGCAGCAGTGGACAGGGGGTTAATACGCAGTATTTT. This receptor chain uses TRBV5-1 and TRBJ2-3; the central 10 bases match TRBD1. The CDR3, cysteine through phenylalanine, is 14 amino acids long. Only the CDR3 DNA is retained, 42 bases long and in frame from the first base. The germline V gene encodes CDR1 SGHRS and CDR2 YFSETQ. The germline V and J ends show losses of 4 bases and 7 bases respectively, and no gene match explains 6 bases of the junction.